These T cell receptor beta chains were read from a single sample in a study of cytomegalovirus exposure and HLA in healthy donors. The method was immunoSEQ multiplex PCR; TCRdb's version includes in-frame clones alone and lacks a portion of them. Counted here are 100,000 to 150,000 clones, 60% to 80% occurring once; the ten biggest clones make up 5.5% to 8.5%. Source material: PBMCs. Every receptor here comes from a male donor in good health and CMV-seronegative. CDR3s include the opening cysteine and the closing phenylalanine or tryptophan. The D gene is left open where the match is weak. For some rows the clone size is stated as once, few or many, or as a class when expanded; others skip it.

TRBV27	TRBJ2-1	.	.	TGTGCCAGCAGTCCCCAGGGGGGCGGAGGGGACAATGAGCAGTTCTTC	CASSPQGGGGDNEQFF
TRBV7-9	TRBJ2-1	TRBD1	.	TGTGCCAGCAGCGATGGGACAGGGTTTAACAATGAGCAGTTCTTC	CASSDGTGFNNEQFF
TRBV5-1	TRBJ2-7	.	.	TGCGCCAGCAAGGAGTCTTTCTCCTACGAGCAGTACTTC	CASKESFSYEQYF
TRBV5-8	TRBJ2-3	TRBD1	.	TGTGCCAGCAGGGCCGGGACAGGGGGCACAGATACGCAGTATTTT	CASRAGTGGTDTQYF
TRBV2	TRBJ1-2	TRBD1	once	TGTGCCAGCAGCCCCGGACAGGGGGCCGATGGCTACACCTTC	CASSPGQGADGYTF
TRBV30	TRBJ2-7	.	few	TGTGCCTGGAGTGTGGGGGCCGGCGAGCAGTACTTC	CAWSVGAGEQYF
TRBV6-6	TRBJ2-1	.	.	TGTGCCAGCAGGGCGGGGACACAGGGGCATGAGCAGTTCTTC	CASRAGTQGHEQFF
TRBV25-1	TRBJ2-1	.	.	TGTGCCAGCAGTGAGGGGGGTCCATACAATGAGCAGTTCTTC	CASSEGGPYNEQFF
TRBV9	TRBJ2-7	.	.	TGTGCCAGCAGCTCAGAGGGAGTCCCGGCCTACGAGCAGTACTTC	CASSSEGVPAYEQYF
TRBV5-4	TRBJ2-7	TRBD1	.	TGTGCCAGCAGCCCTGGAACCGGGACAGGGAACGAGCAGTACTTC	CASSPGTGTGNEQYF
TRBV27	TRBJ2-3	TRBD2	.	TGTGCCAGCAGAAACTTACTTTCTAGCGGGAGTATTGTAGATACGCAGTATTTT	CASRNLLSSGSIVDTQYF
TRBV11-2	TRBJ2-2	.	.	TGTGCCAGCAGCCCCCCTCTGCGCGGCACCGGGGAGCTGTTTTTT	CASSPPLRGTGELFF
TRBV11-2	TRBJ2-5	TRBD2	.	TGTGCCAGCAGCTTACGATATCCGGGACTAGCGGGACAAGAGACCCAGTACTTC	CASSLRYPGLAGQETQYF
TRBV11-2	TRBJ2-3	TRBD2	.	TGTGCCAGCAGCTCTCCTTGGGGAGGGAGTAGCACAGATACGCAGTATTTT	CASSSPWGGSSTDTQYF
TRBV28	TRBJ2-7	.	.	TGTGCCAGCAGTTCAAATTCCTACGAGCAGTACTTC	CASSSNSYEQYF
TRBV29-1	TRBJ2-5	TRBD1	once	TGCAGCGTTGTCCAGGGGGTGGAGACCCAGTACTTC	CSVVQGVETQYF
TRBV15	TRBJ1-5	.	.	TGTGCCACCAGCATCTACGACAGGTTGGTCAATCAGCCCCAGCATTTT	CATSIYDRLVNQPQHF
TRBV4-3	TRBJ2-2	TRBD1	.	TGCGCCAGCAGCCAAGCGAGAGGGGGCGCGAACACCGGGGAGCTGTTTTTT	CASSQARGGANTGELFF
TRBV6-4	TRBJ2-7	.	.	TGTGCCAGCAGAGACGACAGACTTTTCACCTACGAGCAGTACTTC	CASRDDRLFTYEQYF
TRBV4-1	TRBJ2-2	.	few	TGCGCCAGCAGCCAAGGGCAGGGTCCGAACACCGGGGAGCTGTTTTTT	CASSQGQGPNTGELFF
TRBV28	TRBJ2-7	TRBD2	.	TGTGCCATCAACCCCGGGACTACCTACGAGCAGTACTTC	CAINPGTTYEQYF
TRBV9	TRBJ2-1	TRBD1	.	TGTGCCAGCAGCGCCGGGACAGGGGCTTCGAATGAGCAGTTCTTC	CASSAGTGASNEQFF
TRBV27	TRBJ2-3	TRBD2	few	TGTGCTGCGGGGGGCACAGATACGCAGTATTTT	CAAGGTDTQYF
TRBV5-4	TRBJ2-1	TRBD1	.	TGTGCCAGCAGCTTGGACAGGGGGGTTAGCTCCTACAATGAGCAGTTCTTC	CASSLDRGVSSYNEQFF
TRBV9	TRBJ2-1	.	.	TGTGCCAGCAGCGCGACTCCGTATGAGCAGTTCTTC	CASSATPYEQFF
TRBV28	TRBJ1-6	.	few	TGTGCCAGCAGTTTATGGAGATCGGGGGGCGATTCACCCCTCCACTTT	CASSLWRSGGDSPLHF
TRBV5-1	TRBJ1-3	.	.	TGCGCCAGCAGCTCCCAACAGGGCCTCTCTGGAAACACCATATATTTT	CASSSQQGLSGNTIYF
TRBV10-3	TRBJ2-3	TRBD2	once	TGTGCCATCAGTGATCGGTTAGCGGGGGGGAGCACAGATACGCAGTATTTT	CAISDRLAGGSTDTQYF
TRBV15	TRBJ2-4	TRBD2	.	TGTGCCACCAGCAGGGACCCAACCCTCTCCCGGGAGCGGGGATACATTCAGTACTTC	CATSRDPTLSRERGYIQYF
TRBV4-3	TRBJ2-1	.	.	TGCGCCAGCAGCCAAAAAGACAAGGGGGCGGGACACAATGAGCAGTTCTTC	CASSQKDKGAGHNEQFF
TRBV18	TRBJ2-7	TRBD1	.	TGTGCCAGCTCACCAAGGGGACAGGGCTACGAGCAGTACTTC	CASSPRGQGYEQYF
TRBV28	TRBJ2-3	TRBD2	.	TGTGCCAGCGAACTAGCGGGGGGGGCAGATACGCAGTATTTT	CASELAGGADTQYF
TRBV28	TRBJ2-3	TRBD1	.	TGTGCCAGCAGTTTACCACGACAGGGGACAGATACGCAGTATTTT	CASSLPRQGTDTQYF
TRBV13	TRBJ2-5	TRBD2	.	TGTGCCAGCAGCTTAAGCGGGGGCCGTGAAGAGACCCAGTACTTC	CASSLSGGREETQYF
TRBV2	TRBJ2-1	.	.	TGTGCCAGCACCCCCCGCTCCTCGGGGCAGTTCTTC	CASTPRSSGQFF
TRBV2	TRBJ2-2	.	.	TGTGCCAGCAGTCGCGACACCGGCGGGGAGCTGTTTTTT	CASSRDTGGELFF
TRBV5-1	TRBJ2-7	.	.	TGCGCCAGCAGCGGGAGTCATACCTACGAGCAGTACTTC	CASSGSHTYEQYF
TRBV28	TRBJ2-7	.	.	TGTGCCAGCAGTTTATTTCACGCAGCGAGCTCCTACGAGCAGTACTTC	CASSLFHAASSYEQYF
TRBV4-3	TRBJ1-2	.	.	TGCGCCAGCAGCCACTCCGACAGTGCCTATGGCTACACCTTC	CASSHSDSAYGYTF
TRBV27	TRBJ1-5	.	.	TGTGCCAGCAGTCCGGGCAATCAGCCCCAGCATTTT	CASSPGNQPQHF
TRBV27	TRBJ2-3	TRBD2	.	TGTGCCAGCAGTCCCGGGACTAGCGGAAACACAGATACGCAGTATTTT	CASSPGTSGNTDTQYF